Listed here are 27 T cell receptor beta chains from one sample, sequenced in a study of ipilimumab plus nivolumab after autologous stem cell transplantation. Assay used: immunoSEQ multiplex PCR; TCRdb lists only in-frame clones, some missing. The profile shows 10,000 to 15,000 clones, under 80% of them singletons. Specimen: PBMCs, collected in a trial of ipilimumab plus nivolumab as post-transplant consolidation. The receptors come from a male donor with multiple myeloma.

This chain uses TRBV9 with TRBJ2-3, with 13 bases that match TRBD2. CDR1 is SGDLS, CDR2 YYNGEE, per germline. V lost 3 bases, J lost 1 base, and 2 bases stayed unmatched. The length of the CDR3 is 16 residues. This CDR3 reads CASSAGLAGGTDTQYF. CDR3 bases: TGTGCCAGCAGCGCCGGACTAGCGGGGGGCACAGATACGCAGTATTTT. Filled out from reference TRBV9 and TRBJ2-3, the complete variable domain reads DSGVTQTPKHLITATGQRVTLRCSPRSGDLSVYWYQQSLDQGLQFLIQYYNGEERAKGNILERFSAQQFPDLHSELNLSSLELGDSALYFCASSAGLAGGTDTQYFGPGTRLTVL.

The V and J genes are TRBV7-3 and TRBJ2-7; D gene ambiguous. CDR3 length equals 11 residues. Germline CDR1 SGHTA, CDR2 FQGTGA. Deletions cut 3 bases from V and 0 bases from J, with 0 bases between. CDR3: CASSFSYEQYF. CDR3 bases: TGTGCCAGCAGCTTCTCCTACGAGCAGTACTTC.

V gene TRBV6-5 combines with J gene TRBJ2-2; D call uncertain. Germline CDR1 reads MNHEY; CDR2 reads SVGAGI. This CDR3 has 14 residues. V was clipped by 7 bases and J by 6 bases, with 15 bases between them. The CDR3 spells CASTTASGPGELFF. CDR3 DNA: TGTGCCAGCACGACTGCGTCCGGTCCCGGGGAGCTGTTTTTT.

The chain combines TRBV19 with TRBJ2-2, with TRBD1 matching 8 bases. From germline, CDR1 is LNHDA and CDR2 SQIVND (reference sequence). The V gene end was trimmed by 0 bases and the J gene end by 9 bases; junction bases not matched to a gene: 12. The CDR3 spans 17 residues. CDR3 amino acids: CASSIDRDRLFVRELFF. As DNA, the CDR3 is TGTGCCAGTAGTATAGACCGGGACAGGTTATTTGTCCGGGAGCTGTTTTTT.

This chain connects TRBV30 to TRBJ2-3; D not certain. The V gene lost 0 bases and the J gene lost 2 bases, with 9 bases spanning the gap. CDR3 length: 14 residues. The germline gives CDR1 GTSNPN, CDR2 SVGIG (reference sequence). In DNA, the CDR3 is TGTGCCTGGAGTGTCGGGCCGAACACAGATACGCAGTATTTT. This codes for CAWSVGPNTDTQYF. Using reference TRBV30 and TRBJ2-3 for the parts outside the CDR3, the full variable domain is SQTIHQWPATLVQPVGSPLSLECTVEGTSNPNLYWYRQAAGRGLQLLFYSVGIGQISSEVPQNLSASRPQDRQFILSSKKLLLSDSGFYLCAWSVGPNTDTQYFGPGTRLTVL.

The chain has TRBV28 and TRBJ2-5, with D possibly called TRBD1 or TRBD2 (5 bases each). Per the germline V gene, CDR1 is MDHEN and CDR2 is SYDVKM. The CDR3 extends over 14 amino acids. Trimming shortened V by 1 base and J by 2 bases, and 8 bases separated the two germline ends. The CDR3 reads CASSLYGGQETQYF. Here the CDR3 DNA reads TGTGCCAGCAGTTTATATGGGGGTCAAGAGACCCAGTACTTC.

This clone was detected once. V usage is TRBV11-2 and J usage is TRBJ2-7, with D possibly being TRBD1 (5 bases). The CDR3 runs 15 residues. V lost 5 bases and J lost 4, with 18 bases in between. Germline assignment: CDR1 SGHAT and CDR2 FQNNGV. CDR3 protein: CASSRTLSGIYEQYF. Here the CDR3 DNA reads TGTGCCAGCAGCCGAACCCTATCAGGGATTTACGAGCAGTACTTC.

The V and J genes are TRBV4-1 and TRBJ2-7; 9 bases are shared with TRBD1. CDR1 MGHRA and CDR2 YSYEKL come from the germline V gene. The CDR3 is 14 amino acids. V dropped 0 bases and J dropped 11; count of bases not matched to a gene: 8. In DNA form, the CDR3 reads TGCGCCAGCAGCCAAGATCTGACAGGGGGATACAAGTACTTC. Protein sequence: CASSQDLTGGYKYF.

The CDR3 loop reads CASSVQGSYGYTF. Written as DNA, the CDR3 is TGTGCCAGCAGTGTGCAGGGGAGCTATGGCTACACCTTC. This sequence joins TRBV25-1 and TRBJ1-2, with D tentatively TRBD1 (6 bases). Germline V lookup: CDR1 MGHDK, CDR2 SYGVNS. The CDR3 loop spans 13 amino acids. Trimming left V 4 bases short and J 4 bases short, with 10 bases between.

This chain connects TRBV5-1 to TRBJ2-7, with 11 positions matching TRBD2. Germline V gene sequence: CDR1 SGHRS, CDR2 YFSETQ. The J segment lost 2 bases and the V segment lost 5 bases, leaving 6 bases of the junction unmatched. This CDR3 spans 15 amino acids. The CDR3 sequence is CASRSTSGGTYEQYF. CDR3 nucleotides: TGCGCCAGCAGGTCAACTAGCGGGGGAACCTACGAGCAGTACTTC.

Concerning this clone itself: This may be a read error, as it is one base from a much larger clone. Other nucleotide sequences from this sample produce the same CDR3. CDR3 sequence: CASSLRGNEQFF. The CDR3 DNA is TGTGCCAGCAGCTTGCGCGGCAATGAGCAGTTCTTC. The rearrangement uses TRBV7-9 and TRBJ2-1; no firm D call. This CDR3 region has 12 residues. The germline V gene encodes CDR1 SEHNR and CDR2 FQNEAQ (reference sequence). Trimming stripped 3 bases from V and 6 bases from J, with 6 bases between.

This clone was seen a handful of times. The rearrangement joins TRBV19 to TRBJ1-5; D is unresolved. Germline CDR1 LNHDA, CDR2 SQIVND (reference sequence). The CDR3 contains 15 residues. V shed 6 bases and J shed 2 bases, with 14 bases lying between them. CDR3 loop: CASSLTPVGNQPQHF. The CDR3, as DNA: TGTGCCAGTAGCCTGACTCCGGTGGGCAATCAGCCCCAGCATTTT.

The chain joins TRBV20-1 to TRBJ1-1; D ambiguous. Germline CDR1 is DFQATT and CDR2 is SNEGSKA (reference sequence). The CDR3 is 11 residues long. V lost 2 bases and J lost 8, with 9 bases in between. Written as DNA, the CDR3 is TGCAGTGCTAGAATGTCAGCGGAAGCTTTCTTT. It is translated as CSARMSAEAFF.

The chain recombines TRBV27 with TRBJ1-1, with D perhaps TRBD1 (5 bases). Per the germline V gene, CDR1 is MNHEY and CDR2 is SMNVEV (reference sequence). V was clipped by 0 bases and J by 4 bases, with 9 bases between them. The CDR3 has 14 residues. This CDR3 is CASSLSGVGTEAFF. CDR3 DNA sequence: TGTGCCAGCAGTTTATCAGGGGTGGGCACTGAAGCTTTCTTT.

The rearrangement uses TRBV5-1 and TRBJ1-1; 8 bases map to TRBD1. V shed 0 bases and J 5 bases; nucleotides not matched to a gene: 9. Germline lookup yields CDR1 SGHRS and CDR2 YFSETQ. The CDR3 is made up of 16 amino acids. CDR3 nucleotide sequence: TGCGCCAGCAGCTTGGAACCGGGACACAGGGGGACTGAAGCTTTCTTT. Translation gives CASSLEPGHRGTEAFF.

The rearrangement joins TRBV15 to TRBJ2-4; 7 bases are a match to TRBD2. Trimming at V came to 1 base and at J to 7 bases, leaving 10 bases not matched to a gene. The CDR3 loop spans 16 amino acids. Germline-derived CDR1 and CDR2 are LNHNV and YYDKDF (reference sequence). The CDR3 DNA is TGTGCCACCAGCAGAGGCCCCACAGCGGGGAGGAACATTCAGTACTTC. It yields the protein CATSRGPTAGRNIQYF.

The chain employs TRBV9 and TRBJ2-2; D is unclear. V was pared by 4 bases and J by 2 bases, with 9 bases between. From germline, CDR1 is SGDLS and CDR2 YYNGEE. This CDR3 comprises 14 residues. For the CDR3, the DNA is TGTGCCAGCAGCCCACGGATTAACACCGGGGAGCTGTTTTTT. This encodes CASSPRINTGELFF. The full variable domain, with the rest looked up from reference TRBV9 and TRBJ2-2, is DSGVTQTPKHLITATGQRVTLRCSPRSGDLSVYWYQQSLDQGLQFLIQYYNGEERAKGNILERFSAQQFPDLHSELNLSSLELGDSALYFCASSPRINTGELFFGEGSRLTVL.

The chain links TRBV11-2 to TRBJ2-3; D unclear. With 7 bases removed from V and 4 bases from J, the gap between germline ends came to 6 bases. CDR3 length equals 11 residues. Germline CDR1 is SGHAT and CDR2 is FQNNGV. The CDR3 DNA reads as TGTGCCAGCACCACCGCAGATACGCAGTATTTT. As protein: CASTTADTQYF.

This clone was counted between two and nine times. The J gene is TRBJ1-6, the V gene TRBV7-3; 10 bases are shared with TRBD1. Germline CDR1 SGHTA, CDR2 FQGTGA. The CDR3 loop spans 15 amino acids. With V trimmed by 1 base and J by 11 bases, 5 bases remained unmatched. This CDR3 is CASSLSGTGATPLHF. The CDR3 region has the DNA TGTGCCAGCAGCTTAAGCGGGACAGGGGCCACACCCCTCCACTTT.

About this clone itself: This likely reflects a read error, since a far larger clone is one base away. V and J are TRBV1 and TRBJ1-2. TRBV1 is a known pseudogene. The length of the CDR3 is 14 residues. The CDR3 DNA reads TGCACCAGCAGCCAATGGGGAGTTGTGGATGGCTACACCTTC. It codes for CTSSQWGVVDGYTF.

This chain connects TRBV11-2 to TRBJ2-1; D could derive from TRBD1 or TRBD2 (5 bases each). V lost 7 bases and J lost 7, with 14 bases in between. This CDR3 has 13 residues. Germline lookup yields CDR1 SGHAT and CDR2 FQNNGV. Here the CDR3 DNA reads TGTGCCAGCATATATAGAGGGGCGAATGAGCAGTTCTTC. It encodes CASIYRGANEQFF.

Only one count was recorded for this clone. The V and J genes are TRBV7-9 and TRBJ1-1; D ambiguous. V was pared by 6 bases and J by 4 bases, with 9 bases between. The CDR3 length is 12 residues. Germline V CDR1 and CDR2: SEHNR, FQNEAQ (reference sequence). The CDR3 is CASRPSGTEAFF. DNA for the CDR3: TGTGCCAGCAGACCCAGTGGCACTGAAGCTTTCTTT.

The rearrangement links TRBV11-2 to TRBJ1-1; D is undetermined. Per the germline V gene, CDR1 is SGHAT and CDR2 is FQNNGV. This CDR3 has 15 amino acids. Between the trimmed V and J ends, which lost 0 bases and 5 bases, there was a span of 13 bases. The CDR3 DNA sequence: TGTGCCAGCAGCTTAGAAGGCCACATGGGGACTGAAGCTTTCTTT. Encoded protein: CASSLEGHMGTEAFF.

V is TRBV9 and J is TRBJ2-3; 9 bases are shared with TRBD1. Trimming at V came to 3 bases and at J to 4 bases, leaving 6 bases not matched to a gene. The germline V gene has CDR1 SGDLS and CDR2 YYNGEE. The CDR3 covers 15 residues. The CDR3 region is CASSAGQGIADTQYF. The DNA of the CDR3 is TGTGCCAGCAGCGCTGGACAGGGGATCGCAGATACGCAGTATTTT.

This sequence joins TRBV18 and TRBJ1-3; a possible D gene is TRBD1 (5 bases). The CDR3 is 15 residues long. Trimming stripped 3 bases from V and 0 bases from J, with 9 bases between. Germline-derived CDR1 and CDR2 are KGHSH and LQKENI. Written as DNA, the CDR3 is TGTGCCAGCTCACCCTCGACAGACTCTGGAAACACCATATATTTT. It is translated as CASSPSTDSGNTIYF.

The J gene is TRBJ2-5, the V gene TRBV10-3; D is possibly TRBD1 or TRBD2 (5 bases each). V dropped 3 bases and J dropped 4 bases, with 15 bases sitting between them. Looked up from germline, CDR1 is ENHRY and CDR2 is SYGVKD. The CDR3 runs to 15 residues. CDR3: CAISDERGGRETQYF. For the CDR3, the DNA is TGTGCCATCAGTGATGAGAGGGGTGGGCGAGAGACCCAGTACTTC.

The chain couples TRBV7-2 to TRBJ2-3; 12 bases are a match to TRBD2. CDR1 is SGHTA and CDR2 is FQGNSA in the germline V gene. The CDR3 has 16 residues. The V and J ends lost 5 bases and 4 bases, in that order; junction bases with no gene match: 7. The CDR3, as DNA: TGTGCCAGCAGCCCACGACTAGCGGGGGCGGCAGATACGCAGTATTTT. Translation gives CASSPRLAGAADTQYF.